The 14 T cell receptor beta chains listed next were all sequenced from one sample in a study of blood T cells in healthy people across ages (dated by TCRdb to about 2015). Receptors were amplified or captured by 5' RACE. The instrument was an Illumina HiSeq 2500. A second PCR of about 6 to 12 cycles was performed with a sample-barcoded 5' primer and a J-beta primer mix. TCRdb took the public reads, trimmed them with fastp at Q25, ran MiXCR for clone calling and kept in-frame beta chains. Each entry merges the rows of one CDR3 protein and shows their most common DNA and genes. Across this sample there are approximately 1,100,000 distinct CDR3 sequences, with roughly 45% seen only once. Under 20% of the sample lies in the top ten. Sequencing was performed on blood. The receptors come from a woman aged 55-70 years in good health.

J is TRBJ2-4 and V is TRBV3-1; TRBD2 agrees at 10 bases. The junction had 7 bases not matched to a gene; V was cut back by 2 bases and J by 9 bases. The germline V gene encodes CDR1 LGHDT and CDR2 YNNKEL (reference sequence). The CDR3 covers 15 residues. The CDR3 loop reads CASSQPAGGRSIQYF. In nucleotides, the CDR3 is TGTGCCAGCAGCCAACCAGCGGGAGGGCGAAGCATTCAGTACTTC.

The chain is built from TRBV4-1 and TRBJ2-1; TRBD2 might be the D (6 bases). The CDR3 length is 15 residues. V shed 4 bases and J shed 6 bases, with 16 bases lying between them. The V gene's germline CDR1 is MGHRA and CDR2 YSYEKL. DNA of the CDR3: TGCGCCAGCAGCCCACGACTAGATCGGGGCAATGAGCAGTTCTTC. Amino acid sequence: CASSPRLDRGNEQFF.

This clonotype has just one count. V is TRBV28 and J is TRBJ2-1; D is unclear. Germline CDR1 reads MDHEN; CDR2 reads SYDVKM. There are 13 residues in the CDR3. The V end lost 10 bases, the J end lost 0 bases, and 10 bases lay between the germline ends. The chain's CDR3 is CAIGPSSYNEQFF. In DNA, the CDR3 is TGTGCCATTGGACCCAGCTCCTACAATGAGCAGTTCTTC.

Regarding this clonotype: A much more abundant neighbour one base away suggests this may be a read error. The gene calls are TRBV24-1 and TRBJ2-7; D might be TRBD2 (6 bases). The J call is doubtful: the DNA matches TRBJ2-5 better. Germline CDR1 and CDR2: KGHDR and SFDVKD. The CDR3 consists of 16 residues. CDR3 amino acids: CATSDSHFGGKETQYF. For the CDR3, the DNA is TGTGCCACCAGTGATTCGCACTTCGGAGGGAAAGAGACCCAGTACTTC.

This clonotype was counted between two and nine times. In nucleotides, the CDR3 is TGCGCCAGCAGCTTGGGAGCGAGGCTAGATACGCAGTATTTT. Encoded protein: CASSLGARLDTQYF. The rearrangement joins TRBV5-1 to TRBJ2-3; no definite D call. The germline V gene has CDR1 SGHRS and CDR2 YFSETQ. The CDR3 loop spans 14 amino acids. Between the trimmed V and J ends, which lost 0 bases and 5 bases, there was a span of 10 bases.

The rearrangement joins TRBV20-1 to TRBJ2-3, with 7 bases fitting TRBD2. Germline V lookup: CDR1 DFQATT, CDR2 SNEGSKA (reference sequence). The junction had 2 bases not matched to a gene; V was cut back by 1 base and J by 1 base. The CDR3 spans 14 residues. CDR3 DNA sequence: TGCAGTGCTAGAGTTAGCGGGCGCACAGATACGCAGTATTTT. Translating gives CSARVSGRTDTQYF.

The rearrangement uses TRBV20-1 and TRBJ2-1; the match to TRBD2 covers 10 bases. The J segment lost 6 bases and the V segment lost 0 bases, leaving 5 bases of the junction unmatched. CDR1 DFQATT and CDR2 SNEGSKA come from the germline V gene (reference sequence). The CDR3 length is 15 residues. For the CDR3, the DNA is TGCAGTGCTAGAGATCTGAGCGGGGGGGTCAATGAGCAGTTCTTC. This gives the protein CSARDLSGGVNEQFF.

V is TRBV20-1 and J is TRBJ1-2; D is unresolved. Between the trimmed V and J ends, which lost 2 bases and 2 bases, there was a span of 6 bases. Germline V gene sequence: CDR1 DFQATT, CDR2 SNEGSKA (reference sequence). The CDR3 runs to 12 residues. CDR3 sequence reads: CSARRENYGYTF. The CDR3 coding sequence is TGCAGTGCTAGAAGGGAGAACTATGGCTACACCTTC.

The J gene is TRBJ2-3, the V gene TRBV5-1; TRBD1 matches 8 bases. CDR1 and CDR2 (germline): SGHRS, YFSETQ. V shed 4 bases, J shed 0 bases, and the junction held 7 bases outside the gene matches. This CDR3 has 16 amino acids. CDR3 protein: CASSPDRARSTDTQYF. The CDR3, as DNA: TGCGCCAGCAGCCCGGACAGGGCCCGTAGCACAGATACGCAGTATTTT.

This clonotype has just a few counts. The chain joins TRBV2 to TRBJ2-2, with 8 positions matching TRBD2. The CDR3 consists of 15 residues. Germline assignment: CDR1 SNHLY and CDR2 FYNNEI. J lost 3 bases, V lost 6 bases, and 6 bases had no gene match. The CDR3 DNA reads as TGTGCCAGCAGCATACTAGCGGTCGACACCGGGGAGCTGTTTTTT. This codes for CASSILAVDTGELFF. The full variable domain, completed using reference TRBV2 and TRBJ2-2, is EPEVTQTPSHQVTQMGQEVILRCVPISNHLYFYWYRQILGQKVEFLVSFYNNEISEKSEIFDDQFSVERPDGSNFTLKIRSTKLEDSAMYFCASSILAVDTGELFFGEGSRLTVL.

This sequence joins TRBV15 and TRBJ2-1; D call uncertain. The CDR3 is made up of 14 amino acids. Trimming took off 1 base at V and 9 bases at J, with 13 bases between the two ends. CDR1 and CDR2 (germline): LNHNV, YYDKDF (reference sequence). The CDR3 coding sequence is TGTGCCACCAGCAGAGTGGCCCAGAATGCTGAGCAGTTCTTC. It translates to CATSRVAQNAEQFF.

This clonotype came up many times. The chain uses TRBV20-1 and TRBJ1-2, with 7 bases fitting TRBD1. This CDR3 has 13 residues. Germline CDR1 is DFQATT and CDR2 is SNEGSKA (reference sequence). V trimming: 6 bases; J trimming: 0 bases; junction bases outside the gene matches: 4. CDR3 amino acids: CSAEDRTNYGYTF. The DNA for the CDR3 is TGCAGTGCGGAGGACAGGACTAACTATGGCTACACCTTC.

CDR3 amino acids: CASSVGPVEGYTF. The DNA for the CDR3 is TGTGCCAGCAGCGTAGGTCCGGTTGAAGGCTACACCTTC. This chain links TRBV9 with TRBJ1-2, with D hard to call. V lost 0 bases to trimming and J lost 8 bases, with 11 bases between them. Looked up from germline, CDR1 is SGDLS and CDR2 is YYNGEE. The CDR3 is 13 amino acids. The full variable domain, in which reference TRBV9 and TRBJ1-2 provide the parts outside the CDR3, is DSGVTQTPKHLITATGQRVTLRCSPRSGDLSVYWYQQSLDQGLQFLIQYYNGEERAKGNILERFSAQQFPDLHSELNLSSLELGDSALYFCASSVGPVEGYTFGSGTRLTVV.

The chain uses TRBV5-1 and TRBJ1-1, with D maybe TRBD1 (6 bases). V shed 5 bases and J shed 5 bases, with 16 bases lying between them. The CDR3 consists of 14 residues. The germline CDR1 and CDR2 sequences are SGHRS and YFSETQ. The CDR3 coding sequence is TGCGCCAGCAGACCTAACAGGGATCCGACTGAAGCTTTCTTT. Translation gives CASRPNRDPTEAFF.